A single sample is the source of the 10 T cell receptor beta chains below, sequenced in a study of vaccination and CD4 T cells after COVID-19. Documented treatment: roughly 11-day PBMC culture with coronavirus spike peptide pools or control peptides (ViraFEST assay). The Oncomine TCR Beta short-read assay generated sequence data from the DNA of cultured CD4+ T cells. TCRdb reprocessed the PCR reads via MiXCR and lists one record per CDR3 protein. Seen here are roughly 10,000 distinct CDR3 sequences, about 42% observed once, and the top ten hold 29%. These receptors' targets are unknown. Sequencing was done on a sample of CD4+ T cells from blood, cultured in vitro. Source of these receptors: a human donor who had recovered from COVID-19.

This clonotype has a handful of counts. The junction departs from germline at one end; a sequencing error may be responsible. In nucleotides, the CDR3 is TGCGCCTCGGGACAGGCAGATGGCTACACCTTC. Translating it yields CASGQADGYTF. The chain combines TRBV28 with TRBJ1-2, with 8 bases lining up with TRBD1. Germline values: CDR1 MDHEN, CDR2 SYDVKM. The CDR3 loop spans 11 amino acids.

This chain links TRBV5-1 with TRBJ2-7; 13 nucleotides agree with TRBD2. Germline trimming cut 0 bases from V and 3 bases from J; bases unmatched to any gene: 3. Germline values: CDR1 SGHRS, CDR2 YFSETQ. The CDR3 is made up of 16 amino acids. The CDR3 DNA reads as TGCGCCAGCAGCTTGGATACTAGCGGGGGGGGCTACGAGCAGTACTTC. It specifies CASSLDTSGGGYEQYF.

This clonotype showed up just a few times. The V and J genes are TRBV10-3 and TRBJ1-2; 10 nucleotides agree with TRBD1. CDR3 size: 14 residues. Germline V CDR1 and CDR2: ENHRY, SYGVKD. V shed 10 bases, J shed 4 bases, and the junction held 9 bases outside the gene matches. CDR3 bases: TGTGCCACCAACCTAGGACAGGGGGTCTATGGCTACACCTTC. Protein product: CATNLGQGVYGYTF.

This clonotype was detected a few times. The chain combines TRBV7-8 with TRBJ2-7; D gene uncertain. Germline V CDR1 and CDR2: SGHVS, FQNEAQ. Trimming cost V 4 bases and J 4 bases, with 14 bases left between them. This CDR3 is built from 14 residues. CDR3 nucleotides: TGTGCCAGCAGCTCAACTCAATACGCTTACGAGCAGTACTTC. It yields the protein CASSSTQYAYEQYF.

The chain uses TRBV6-5 and TRBJ1-2; 10 bases are shared with TRBD1. V was pared by 0 bases and J by 9 bases, with 16 bases of the junction left unmatched. CDR1 is MNHEY, CDR2 SVGAGI, per germline. This CDR3 has 18 amino acids. The CDR3 sequence: CASSYSPRRDRGGGSYTF. CDR3 nucleotide sequence: TGTGCCAGCAGTTACTCTCCGCGGCGGGACAGGGGCGGAGGGAGCTACACCTTC.

This sequence joins TRBV12-3 or TRBV12-4 and TRBJ1-1, with 8 bases that match TRBD1. The CDR3 is 16 residues long. Germline trimming cut 4 bases from V and 3 bases from J; bases unmatched to any gene: 10. This chain's CDR3 is CASSYRDRGTYTEAFF. CDR3 nucleotide sequence: TGTGCCAGCAGTTACCGAGACAGGGGCACGTACACTGAAGCTTTCTTT.

The genes are TRBV2 and TRBJ2-3, with 9 positions matching TRBD2. This CDR3 has 13 residues. Losses at the gene ends were 6 bases for V and 6 bases for J; bases not matched to a gene: 4. Germline CDR1 and CDR2: SNHLY and FYNNEI. CDR3 region: CASRAGGPDTQYF. Here the CDR3 DNA reads TGTGCCAGCAGAGCGGGGGGCCCCGATACGCAGTATTTT.

The V and J genes are TRBV29-1 and TRBJ2-3, with no clear D. Germline loops: CDR1 SQVTM, CDR2 ANQGSEA. The ends were cut back, 7 bases at V and 2 bases at J, with 7 bases in the middle. This CDR3 has 11 amino acids. CDR3 DNA sequence: TGCAGCGAGGGAAACACAGATACGCAGTATTTT. Amino acid sequence: CSEGNTDTQYF.

This clonotype appeared a few times. The chain links TRBV6-2 or TRBV6-3 to TRBJ2-7, with D perhaps matching TRBD2 (5 bases). The germline gives CDR1 MNHEY, CDR2 SVGEGT. V was clipped by 6 bases and J by 0 bases, with 12 bases between them. The length of the CDR3 is 14 residues. CDR3 DNA: TGTGCCAGCAGAGGAGGACGGTTCTCCTACGAGCAGTACTTC. This encodes CASRGGRFSYEQYF.

V is TRBV6-2 or TRBV6-3 and J is TRBJ2-6; possibly TRBD1 for D (6 bases). The CDR3 covers 17 residues. Trimming took 5 bases from V and 4 from J, leaving 18 bases between them. Germline lookup yields CDR1 MNHEY and CDR2 SVGEGT. The CDR3 DNA reads as TGTGCCAGCAGTAAATCGGTTTGGGGGCTGGGGGCCAACGTCCTGACTTTC. It yields the protein CASSKSVWGLGANVLTF.